The 18 T cell receptor beta chains presented below share a single source sample, sequenced in a study of T cells expressing NK-cell markers. TCRdb re-called the 5' RACE reads, yielding one record per CDR3 amino acid sequence without DNA. Here the sample table reports under 500,000 distinct CDR3 sequences. Sequenced sample: blood T cells: a sorted CD56 or NKG2C T cell subset, CD4+ or CD8+ T cells, or bulk PBMC T cells (not recorded which). The receptors derive from a woman between 18 and 70 years old in good health.

This rearrangement joins TRBV7-2 to TRBJ2-4; TCRdb names TRBD2, which stays unverified in the absence of DNA. Germline V CDR1 and CDR2: SGHTA, FQGNSA. CDR3 length equals 17 residues. The CDR3 sequence is CASSFPTSGGAKNIQYF.

The chain has TRBV4-3 and TRBJ2-2; TCRdb's D gene call, TRBD1, goes unchecked for lack of DNA. The CDR3 runs 15 residues. Germline loops: CDR1 LGHNA, CDR2 YSLEER. CDR3 protein: CASSQAGGVTGELFF.

The V and J genes are TRBV11-2 and TRBJ2-3; TCRdb names TRBD2, which stays unverified in the absence of DNA. Per germline, CDR1 SGHAT and CDR2 FQNNGV. The CDR3 spans 14 residues. CDR3 amino acids: CASSRGGAADTQYF.

The chain carries TRBV7-2 and TRBJ2-7; TCRdb's D call of TRBD2 is untestable without DNA. This CDR3 region has 14 residues. The germline gives CDR1 SGHTA, CDR2 FQGNSA. CDR3 amino acids: CASSSRTSDYEQYF.

The J gene is TRBJ2-7, the V gene TRBV7-2; the D call of TRBD1 rests on TCRdb alone, since no DNA is present to check it. The CDR3 covers 14 residues. Germline-derived CDR1 and CDR2 are SGHTA and FQGNSA. CDR3 protein: CASRGTGASREQYF. Supplemented by reference TRBV7-2 and TRBJ2-7, the full variable domain reads GAGVSQSPSNKVTEKGKDVELRCDPISGHTALYWYRQSLGQGLEFLIYFQGNSAPDKSGLPSDRFSAERTGGSVSTLTIQRTQQEDSAVYLCASRGTGASREQYFGPGTRLTVT.

V and J are TRBV7-2 and TRBJ2-3; TCRdb's D call, TRBD2, is unchecked because there is no DNA. The CDR3 extends over 15 amino acids. Germline CDR1 and CDR2: SGHTA and FQGNSA. Here the CDR3 reads CASSRGLGNTDTQYF.

The chain employs TRBV15 and TRBJ1-2; TCRdb calls TRBD1, which cannot be checked without DNA. The CDR3 is made up of 14 amino acids. Germline V gene sequence: CDR1 LNHNV, CDR2 YYDKDF (reference sequence). CDR3 amino acids: CATTSRVRYYGYTF.

J is TRBJ2-1 and V is TRBV30. The CDR3 runs to 12 residues. The germline gives CDR1 GTSNPN, CDR2 SVGIG (reference sequence). This CDR3 reads CAWSVRGDEQFF.

CDR3 protein: CSAIRTGRNYEQYF. The genes are TRBV20-1 and TRBJ2-7; TCRdb selects TRBD1, and the lack of DNA leaves this call unchecked. Looked up from germline, CDR1 is DFQATT and CDR2 is SNEGSKA (reference sequence). The CDR3 contains 14 residues.

V and J are TRBV29-1 and TRBJ1-2; TCRdb's assignment of TRBD1 cannot be checked, as there is no DNA. The germline gives CDR1 SQVTM, CDR2 ANQGSEA. The CDR3 covers 13 residues. CDR3 sequence: CSAVDVPPRGYTF. Full variable domain (rest looked up from reference TRBV29-1 and TRBJ1-2): SAVISQKPSRDICQRGTSLTIQCQVDSQVTMMFWYRQQPGQSLTLIATANQGSEATYESGFVIDKFPISRPNLTFSTLTVSNMSPEDSSIYLCSAVDVPPRGYTFGSGTRLTVV.

The chain couples TRBV24-1 to TRBJ2-3; without DNA, the TCRdb call of TRBD1 cannot be checked. This CDR3 comprises 13 residues. CDR1 is KGHDR, CDR2 SFDVKD, per germline. The CDR3 is CATSAPGRFTQYF.

The gene calls are TRBV15 and TRBJ2-5. CDR3 length equals 15 residues. Per germline, CDR1 LNHNV and CDR2 YYDKDF (reference sequence). This CDR3 is CATTAGTEAQETQYF. The full variable domain, rest sourced from reference TRBV15 and TRBJ2-5, is DAMVIQNPRYQVTQFGKPVTLSCSQTLNHNVMYWYQQKSSQAPKLLFHYYDKDFNNEADTPDNFQSRRPNTSFCFLDIRSPGLGDTAMYLCATTAGTEAQETQYFGPGTRLLVL.

The V and J genes are TRBV7-8 and TRBJ2-1; TCRdb's D call, TRBD1, is unchecked because there is no DNA. The CDR3 contains 13 residues. The germline CDR1 and CDR2 sequences are SGHVS and FQNEAQ. Here the CDR3 reads CASNPTGYGEQFF.

V usage is TRBV2 and J usage is TRBJ2-5. The CDR3 sequence is 15 residues long. Germline values: CDR1 SNHLY, CDR2 FYNNEI. CDR3: CASSEGVGRQETQYF.

The rearrangement uses TRBV29-1 and TRBJ1-1. In germline, CDR1 is SQVTM, CDR2 ANQGSEA. This CDR3 spans 13 amino acids. CDR3 sequence: CSVEGRMNTEAFF.

The chain has TRBV20-1 and TRBJ1-5; TCRdb calls TRBD1, which cannot be checked without DNA. Germline CDR1 and CDR2: DFQATT and SNEGSKA (reference sequence). This CDR3 comprises 14 residues. The CDR3 sequence: CSVQGSGSNQPQHF.

This rearrangement joins TRBV30 to TRBJ2-7. The CDR3 runs to 13 residues. The germline V gene has CDR1 GTSNPN and CDR2 SVGIG (reference sequence). The chain's CDR3 is CAWSCREDYEQYF.

The V call is TRBV20-1, the J call TRBJ1-1; TCRdb lists TRBD1, though no DNA is available to test this call. This CDR3 comprises 15 residues. CDR1 and CDR2 (germline): DFQATT, SNEGSKA (reference sequence). The CDR3 loop is CSARVQGTMNTEAFF.